This TCR beta chain is drawn from a study of radiation and T cells in renal cell carcinoma. The time point: baseline pretreatment blood. Specified treatment: 15 Gy SBRT to primary tumor, nephrectomy 4 weeks later. Profiled with immunoSEQ multiplex PCR; TCRdb holds only in-frame clones, not every one. The sample shows some 110,000 clones, roughly 80% of them seen only once. Germline V gives CDR1 SGHDN, CDR2 FVKESK. This CDR3 contains 16 residues. V lost 4 bases, J lost 3 bases, and 10 bases stayed unmatched. The chain is built from TRBV14 and TRBJ2-3, with 7 bases matching TRBD1. The origin of this receptor is a woman aged 55-69 years with renal cell carcinoma. The sample was blood, taken from a patient whose treatment included radiotherapy and nephrectomy. CDR3 DNA sequence: TGTGCCAGCAGCCCTGGGACAGTCCCTGGGACAGATACGCAGTATTTT. This codes for CASSPGTVPGTDTQYF. Full variable domain (missing parts from reference TRBV14 and TRBJ2-3): EAGVTQFPSHSVIEKGQTVTLRCDPISGHDNLYWYRRVMGKEIKFLLHFVKESKQDESGMPNNRFLAERTGGTYSTLKVQPAELEDSGVYFCASSPGTVPGTDTQYFGPGTRLTVL.